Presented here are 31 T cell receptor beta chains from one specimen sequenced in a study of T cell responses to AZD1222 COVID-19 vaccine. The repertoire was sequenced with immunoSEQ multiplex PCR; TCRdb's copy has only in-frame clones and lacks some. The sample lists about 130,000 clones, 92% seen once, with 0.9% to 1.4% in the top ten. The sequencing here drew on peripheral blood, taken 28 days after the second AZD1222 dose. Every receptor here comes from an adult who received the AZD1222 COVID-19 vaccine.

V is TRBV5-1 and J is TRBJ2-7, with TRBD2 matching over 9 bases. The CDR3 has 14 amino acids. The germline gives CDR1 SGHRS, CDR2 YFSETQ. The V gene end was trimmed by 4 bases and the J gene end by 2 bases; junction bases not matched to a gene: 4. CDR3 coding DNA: TGCGCCAGCAGCCCGGGACTAGCTACCTACGAGCAGTACTTC. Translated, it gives CASSPGLATYEQYF.

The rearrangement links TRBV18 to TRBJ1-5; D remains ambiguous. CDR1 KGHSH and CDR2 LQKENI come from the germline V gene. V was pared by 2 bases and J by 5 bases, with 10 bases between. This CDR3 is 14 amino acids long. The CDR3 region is CASSPGLSDQPQHF. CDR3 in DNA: TGTGCCAGCTCACCAGGGTTGTCGGATCAGCCCCAGCATTTT.

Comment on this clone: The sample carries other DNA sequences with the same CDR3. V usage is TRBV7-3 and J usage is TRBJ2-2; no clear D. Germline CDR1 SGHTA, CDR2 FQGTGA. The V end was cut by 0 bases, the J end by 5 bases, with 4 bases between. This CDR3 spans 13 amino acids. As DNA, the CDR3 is TGTGCCAGCAGCTTAACGGGAACCGGGGAGCTGTTTTTT. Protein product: CASSLTGTGELFF.

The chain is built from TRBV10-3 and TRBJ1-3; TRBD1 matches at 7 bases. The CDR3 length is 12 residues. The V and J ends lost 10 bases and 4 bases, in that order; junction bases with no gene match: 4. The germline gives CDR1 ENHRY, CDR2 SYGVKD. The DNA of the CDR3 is TGTGCCACGGGAGGGGGCGGAAACACCATATATTTT. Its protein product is CATGGGGNTIYF.

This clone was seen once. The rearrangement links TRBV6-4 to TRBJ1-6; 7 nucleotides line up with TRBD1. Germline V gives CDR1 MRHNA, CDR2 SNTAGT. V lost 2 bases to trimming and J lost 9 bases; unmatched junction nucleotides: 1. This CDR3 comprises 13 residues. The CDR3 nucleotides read TGTGCCAGCAGTGACACAGGGGTTTCACCCCTCCACTTT. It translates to CASSDTGVSPLHF.

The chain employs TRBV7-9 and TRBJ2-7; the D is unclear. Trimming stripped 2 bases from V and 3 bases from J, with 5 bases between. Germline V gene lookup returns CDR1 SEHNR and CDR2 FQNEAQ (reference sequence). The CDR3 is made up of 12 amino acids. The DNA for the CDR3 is TGTGCCAGCAGCTTACAACTCTACGAGCAGTACTTC. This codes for CASSLQLYEQYF.

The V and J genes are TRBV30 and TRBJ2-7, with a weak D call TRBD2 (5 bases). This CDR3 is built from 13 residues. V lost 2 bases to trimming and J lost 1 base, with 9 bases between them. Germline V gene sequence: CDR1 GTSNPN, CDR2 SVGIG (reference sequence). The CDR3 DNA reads TGTGCCTGGAGTTCGGGGAAGTCCTACGAGCAGTACTTC. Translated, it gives CAWSSGKSYEQYF.

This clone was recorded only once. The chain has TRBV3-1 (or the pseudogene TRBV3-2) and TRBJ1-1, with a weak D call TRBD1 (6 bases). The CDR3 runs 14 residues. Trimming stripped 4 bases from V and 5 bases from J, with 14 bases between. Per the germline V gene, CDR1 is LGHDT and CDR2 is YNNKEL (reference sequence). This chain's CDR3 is CASSPTGLLTEAFF. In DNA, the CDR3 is TGTGCCAGCAGCCCTACAGGGCTGTTAACTGAAGCTTTCTTT.

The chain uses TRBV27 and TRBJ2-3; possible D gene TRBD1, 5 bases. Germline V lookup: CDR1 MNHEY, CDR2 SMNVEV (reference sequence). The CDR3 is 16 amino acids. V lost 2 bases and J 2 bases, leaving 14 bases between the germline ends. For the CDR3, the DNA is TGTGCCAGCAGTTTACTTTTATCGACAGCCACAGATACGCAGTATTTT. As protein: CASSLLLSTATDTQYF.

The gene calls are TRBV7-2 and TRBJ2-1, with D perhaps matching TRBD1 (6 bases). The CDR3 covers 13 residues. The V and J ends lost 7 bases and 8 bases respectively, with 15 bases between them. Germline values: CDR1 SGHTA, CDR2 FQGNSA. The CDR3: CASIPQGRDEQFF. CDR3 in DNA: TGTGCCAGCATTCCCCAGGGGCGTGATGAGCAGTTCTTC.

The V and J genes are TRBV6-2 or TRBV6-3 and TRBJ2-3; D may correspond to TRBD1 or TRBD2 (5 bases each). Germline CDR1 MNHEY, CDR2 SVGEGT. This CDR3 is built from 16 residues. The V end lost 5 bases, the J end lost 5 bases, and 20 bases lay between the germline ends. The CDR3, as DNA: TGTGCCAGCAGTACGGGGCCCAGGGCACGGAGAGATACGCAGTATTTT. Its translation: CASSTGPRARRDTQYF.

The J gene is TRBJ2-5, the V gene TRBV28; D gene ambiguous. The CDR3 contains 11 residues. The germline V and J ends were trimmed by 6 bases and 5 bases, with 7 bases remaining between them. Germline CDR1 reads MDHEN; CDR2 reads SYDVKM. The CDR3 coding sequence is TGTGCCAGCAGGATATGGGAGACCCAGTACTTC. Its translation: CASRIWETQYF.

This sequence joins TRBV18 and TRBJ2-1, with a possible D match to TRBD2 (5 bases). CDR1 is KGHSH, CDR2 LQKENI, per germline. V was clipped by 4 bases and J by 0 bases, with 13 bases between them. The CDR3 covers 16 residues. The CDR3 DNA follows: TGTGCCAGCTCACTACGACTACTAACCTCCTACAATGAGCAGTTCTTC. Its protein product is CASSLRLLTSYNEQFF.

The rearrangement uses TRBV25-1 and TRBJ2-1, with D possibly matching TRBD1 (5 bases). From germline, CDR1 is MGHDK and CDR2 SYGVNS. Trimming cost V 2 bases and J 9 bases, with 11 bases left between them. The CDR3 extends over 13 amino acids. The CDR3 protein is CASSEGAYAEQFF. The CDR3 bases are TGTGCCAGCAGTGAAGGGGCATATGCTGAGCAGTTCTTC.

The CDR3 DNA sequence: TGTGCCAGTAGTCCACCTAGCGGGGGGGCCCGAAACATTCAGTACTTC. Its protein product is CASSPPSGGARNIQYF. The chain couples TRBV19 to TRBJ2-4, with TRBD2 matching 12 bases. Germline values: CDR1 LNHDA, CDR2 SQIVND (reference sequence). The V gene end was trimmed by 5 bases and the J gene end by 6 bases; junction bases not matched to a gene: 8. The CDR3 has 16 residues. The full variable domain, in which reference TRBV19 and TRBJ2-4 provide the parts outside the CDR3, is DGGITQSPKYLFRKEGQNVTLSCEQNLNHDAMYWYRQDPGQGLRLIYYSQIVNDFQKGDIAEGYSVSREKKESFPLTVTSAQKNPTAFYLCASSPPSGGARNIQYFGAGTRLSVL.

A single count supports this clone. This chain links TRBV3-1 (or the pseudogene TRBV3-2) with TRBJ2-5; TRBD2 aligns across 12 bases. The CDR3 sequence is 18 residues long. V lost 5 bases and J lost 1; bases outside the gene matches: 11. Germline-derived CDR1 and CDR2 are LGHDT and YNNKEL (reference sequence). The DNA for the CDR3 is TGTGCCAGCAGCGCCCCGACTAGCGGGGGAGGGGTCCAAGAGACCCAGTACTTC. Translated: CASSAPTSGGGVQETQYF.

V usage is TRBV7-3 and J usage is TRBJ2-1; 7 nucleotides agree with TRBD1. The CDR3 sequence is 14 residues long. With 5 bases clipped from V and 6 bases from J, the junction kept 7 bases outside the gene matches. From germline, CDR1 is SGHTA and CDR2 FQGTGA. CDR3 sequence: CASSLGGASNEQFF. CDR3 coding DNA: TGTGCCAGCAGCCTAGGGGGCGCGAGCAATGAGCAGTTCTTC.

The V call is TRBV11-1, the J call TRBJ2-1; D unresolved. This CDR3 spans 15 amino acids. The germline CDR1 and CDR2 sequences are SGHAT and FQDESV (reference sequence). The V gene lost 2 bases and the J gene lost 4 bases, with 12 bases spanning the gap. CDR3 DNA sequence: TGTGCCAGCAGCTTATTAGTACAGACGTACAATGAGCAGTTCTTC. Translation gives CASSLLVQTYNEQFF.

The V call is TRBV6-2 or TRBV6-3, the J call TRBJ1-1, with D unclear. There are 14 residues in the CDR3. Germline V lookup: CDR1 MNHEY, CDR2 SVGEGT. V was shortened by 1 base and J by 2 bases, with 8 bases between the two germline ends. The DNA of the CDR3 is TGTGCCAGCAGTTACTATAGACATAACACTGAAGCTTTCTTT. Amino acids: CASSYYRHNTEAFF.

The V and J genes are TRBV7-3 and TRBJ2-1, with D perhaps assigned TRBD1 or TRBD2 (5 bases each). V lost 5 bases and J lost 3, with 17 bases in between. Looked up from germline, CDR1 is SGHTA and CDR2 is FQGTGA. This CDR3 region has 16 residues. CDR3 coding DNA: TGTGCCAGCAGCCCGGGAACCGGGGCGGGCTACAATGAGCAGTTCTTC. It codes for CASSPGTGAGYNEQFF.

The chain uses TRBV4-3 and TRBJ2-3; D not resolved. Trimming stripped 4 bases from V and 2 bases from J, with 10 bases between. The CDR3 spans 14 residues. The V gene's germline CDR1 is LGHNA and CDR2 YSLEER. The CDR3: CASSLSENTDTQYF. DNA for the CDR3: TGCGCCAGCAGCCTGAGCGAGAACACAGATACGCAGTATTTT.

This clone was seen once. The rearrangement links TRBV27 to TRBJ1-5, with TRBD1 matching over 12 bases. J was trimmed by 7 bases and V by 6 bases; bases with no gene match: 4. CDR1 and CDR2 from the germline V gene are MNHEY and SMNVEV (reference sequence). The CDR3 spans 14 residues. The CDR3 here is CASSGTGGIQPQHF. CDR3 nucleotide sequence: TGTGCCAGCAGCGGGACAGGGGGCATCCAGCCCCAGCATTTT.

The CDR3 DNA is TGTGCCAGTAGTGCCAGGGCCGGCCAAAACATTCAGTACTTC. Amino acid sequence: CASSARAGQNIQYF. J is TRBJ2-4 and V is TRBV19; maybe TRBD1 (5 bases). Germline V gives CDR1 LNHDA, CDR2 SQIVND (reference sequence). The CDR3 runs to 14 residues. V was trimmed by 5 bases and J by 5 bases, leaving 13 bases between them.

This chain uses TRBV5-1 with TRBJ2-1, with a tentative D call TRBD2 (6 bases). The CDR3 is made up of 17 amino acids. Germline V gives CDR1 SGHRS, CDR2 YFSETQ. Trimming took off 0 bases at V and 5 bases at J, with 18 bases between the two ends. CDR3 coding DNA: TGCGCCAGCAGCTTGGTGTTAGCGGAACCTGACCACAATGAGCAGTTCTTC. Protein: CASSLVLAEPDHNEQFF.

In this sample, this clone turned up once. CDR3: CASSPGTGEHQPQHF. The CDR3 nucleotides are TGTGCCAGCTCACCAGGGACAGGGGAGCATCAGCCCCAGCATTTT. The genes are TRBV18 and TRBJ1-5; 10 bases map to TRBD1. This CDR3 spans 15 amino acids. Looked up from germline, CDR1 is KGHSH and CDR2 is LQKENI. Trimming cost V 2 bases and J 5 bases; bases outside gene matches: 3.

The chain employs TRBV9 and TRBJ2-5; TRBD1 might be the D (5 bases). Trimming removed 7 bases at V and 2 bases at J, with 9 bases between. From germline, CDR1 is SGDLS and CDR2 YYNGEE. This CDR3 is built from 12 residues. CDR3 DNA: TGTGCCAGCCAGACAGTTCAAGAGACCCAGTACTTC. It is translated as CASQTVQETQYF.

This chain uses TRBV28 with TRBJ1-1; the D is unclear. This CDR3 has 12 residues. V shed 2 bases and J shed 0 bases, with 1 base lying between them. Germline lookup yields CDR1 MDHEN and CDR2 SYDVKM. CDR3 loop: CASSLVNTEAFF. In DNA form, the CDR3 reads TGTGCCAGCAGTTTAGTGAACACTGAAGCTTTCTTT.

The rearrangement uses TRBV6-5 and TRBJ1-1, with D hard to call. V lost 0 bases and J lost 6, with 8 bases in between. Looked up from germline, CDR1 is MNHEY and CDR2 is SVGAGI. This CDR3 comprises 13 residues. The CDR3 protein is CASSYSRRAEAFF. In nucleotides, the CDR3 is TGTGCCAGCAGTTACTCGAGGAGGGCTGAAGCTTTCTTT.

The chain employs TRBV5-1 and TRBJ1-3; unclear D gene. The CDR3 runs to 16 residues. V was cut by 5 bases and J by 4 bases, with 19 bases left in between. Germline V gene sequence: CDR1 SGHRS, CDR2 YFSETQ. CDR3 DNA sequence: TGCGCCAGCAGACAAGGATCCACCACGGGGGGAAACACCATATATTTT. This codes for CASRQGSTTGGNTIYF.

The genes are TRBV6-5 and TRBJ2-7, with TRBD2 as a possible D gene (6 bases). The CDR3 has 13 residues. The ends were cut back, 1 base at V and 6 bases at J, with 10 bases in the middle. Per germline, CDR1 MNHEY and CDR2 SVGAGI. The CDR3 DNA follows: TGTGCCAGCAGTTACTTTAGGGAGGCCGAGCAGTACTTC. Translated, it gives CASSYFREAEQYF.

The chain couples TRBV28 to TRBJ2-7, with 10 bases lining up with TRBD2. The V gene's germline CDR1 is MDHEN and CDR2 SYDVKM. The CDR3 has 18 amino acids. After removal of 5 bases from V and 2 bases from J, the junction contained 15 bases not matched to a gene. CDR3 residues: CASSPVSSGSPAAYEQYF. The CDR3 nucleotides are TGTGCCAGCAGTCCCGTATCTAGCGGGAGCCCGGCGGCCTACGAGCAGTACTTC.